The 28 T cell receptor beta chains below all came from one sample that was sequenced in a study of shared clonotypes between healthy human individuals. CD8 cells classed as naive were CD45RO-negative and positively selected for CCR7, excluding terminally differentiated effector memory CD45RA+ cells. The protocol was immunoSEQ multiplex PCR, while the TCRdb copy is restricted to in-frame clones and leaves out a portion. The sample yields about 700,000 clones, about 92% seen once. Sequencing was performed on naive CD8+ T cells sorted from blood. Every receptor here comes from a man aged 25-40 years in good health.

This rearrangement joins TRBV30 to TRBJ2-2; TRBD2 matches 15 bases. The CDR3 consists of 14 residues. Germline V gene data show CDR1 as GTSNPN and CDR2 as SVGIG (reference sequence). The J segment lost 13 bases and the V segment lost 2 bases, leaving 5 bases of the junction unmatched. CDR3 sequence: CAWSPGLAGGGLFF. The CDR3 nucleotides read TGTGCCTGGAGTCCGGGACTAGCGGGAGGTGGGCTGTTTTTT.

The chain couples TRBV6-6 to TRBJ2-2; a possible D gene is TRBD1 (5 bases). The CDR3 runs to 15 residues. V dropped 5 bases and J dropped 0 bases, with 10 bases sitting between them. CDR1 and CDR2 (germline): MNHNY, SVGAGI (reference sequence). CDR3 residues: CASSAGNSNTGELFF. Here the CDR3 DNA reads TGTGCCAGCAGTGCAGGGAATTCGAACACCGGGGAGCTGTTTTTT.

This rearrangement joins TRBV5-1 to TRBJ2-1; 7 positions agree with TRBD1. The germline CDR1 and CDR2 sequences are SGHRS and YFSETQ. V trimming: 4 bases; J trimming: 0 bases; junction bases outside the gene matches: 4. The CDR3 loop spans 15 amino acids. DNA of the CDR3: TGCGCCAGCAGCCTTAGACAGGGCTCCTACAATGAGCAGTTCTTC. It codes for CASSLRQGSYNEQFF.

The chain couples TRBV14 to TRBJ2-3; 9 positions match TRBD2. With 6 bases clipped from V and 5 bases from J, the junction kept 9 bases outside the gene matches. This CDR3 is 15 amino acids long. The germline CDR1 and CDR2 sequences are SGHDN and FVKESK. The CDR3 spells CASSHRLLAGDTQYF. CDR3 nucleotides: TGTGCCAGCAGTCACAGGTTACTAGCGGGAGATACGCAGTATTTT.

The V call is TRBV28, the J call TRBJ2-7; TRBD1 agrees at 7 bases. CDR1 MDHEN and CDR2 SYDVKM come from the germline V gene. The CDR3 runs to 16 residues. With V trimmed by 4 bases and J by 2 bases, 11 bases remained unmatched. As DNA, the CDR3 is TGTGCCAGCAGTTCGAGGGCAGGGGACAGCCCCTACGAGCAGTACTTC. This encodes CASSSRAGDSPYEQYF.

This chain uses TRBV28 with TRBJ2-3, with D possibly matching TRBD2 (6 bases). V was trimmed by 5 bases and J by 4 bases, leaving 16 bases between them. The germline gives CDR1 MDHEN, CDR2 SYDVKM. This CDR3 is built from 15 residues. The CDR3 is CASSATAASADTQYF. Here the CDR3 DNA reads TGTGCCAGCAGTGCAACCGCCGCTAGCGCAGATACGCAGTATTTT.

The chain combines TRBV28 with TRBJ2-3; D not certain. The germline V and J ends were trimmed by 2 bases and 2 bases, with 8 bases remaining between them. This CDR3 comprises 14 residues. Germline V gene data show CDR1 as MDHEN and CDR2 as SYDVKM. CDR3 sequence (DNA): TGTGCCAGCAGTTTACTTACATTCACAGATACGCAGTATTTT. This encodes CASSLLTFTDTQYF.

The rearrangement uses TRBV6-5 and TRBJ2-7; no firm D call. Trimming stripped 6 bases from V and 5 bases from J, with 17 bases between. In germline, CDR1 is MNHEY, CDR2 SVGAGI. The length of the CDR3 is 14 residues. The CDR3 is CASRAGYGVDEQYF. The CDR3 bases are TGTGCCAGCAGAGCAGGTTACGGTGTCGACGAGCAGTACTTC.

The chain employs TRBV7-9 and TRBJ2-3, with 11 nucleotides matching TRBD2. This CDR3 has 16 amino acids. The V segment lost 5 bases and the J segment 2 bases; nucleotides outside the gene matches: 6. Germline V gene data show CDR1 as SEHNR and CDR2 as FQNEAQ (reference sequence). CDR3 sequence reads: CASSKTSGTLTDTQYF. The CDR3 region has the DNA TGTGCCAGCAGCAAGACTAGCGGGACCCTCACAGATACGCAGTATTTT.

This chain's CDR3 is CASTGTSGNNEQFF. The CDR3 DNA reads TGTGCCAGCACCGGGACTAGCGGTAACAATGAGCAGTTCTTC. The chain uses TRBV27 and TRBJ2-1; 11 bases map to TRBD2. Germline V lookup: CDR1 MNHEY, CDR2 SMNVEV (reference sequence). Germline trimming cut 7 bases from V and 5 bases from J; bases unmatched to any gene: 4. CDR3 length: 14 residues.

The chain recombines TRBV2 with TRBJ2-5, with D possibly being TRBD1 (5 bases). The V gene's germline CDR1 is SNHLY and CDR2 FYNNEI. The CDR3 totals 16 residues. Trimming stripped 4 bases from V and 2 bases from J, with 17 bases between. The CDR3 here is CASSGSQGWRQETQYF. The CDR3 DNA reads as TGTGCCAGCAGTGGCTCTCAGGGTTGGCGACAAGAGACCCAGTACTTC.

The chain recombines TRBV5-1 with TRBJ2-2; 7 nucleotides align to TRBD2. Per the germline V gene, CDR1 is SGHRS and CDR2 is YFSETQ. V was clipped by 2 bases and J by 6 bases; unmatched bases: 7. This CDR3 is built from 15 residues. The CDR3 reads CASSFYSGSPGELFF. CDR3 DNA sequence: TGCGCCAGCAGCTTTTATAGCGGGTCCCCCGGGGAGCTGTTTTTT.

The chain recombines TRBV7-6 with TRBJ1-1; D is ambiguous. Germline CDR1 SGHVS, CDR2 FNYEAQ. This CDR3 spans 18 amino acids. V was cut by 1 base and J by 2 bases, with 20 bases left in between. The CDR3 region has the DNA TGTGCCAGCAGCTTAGGAGTGGCTTGGGAGAACCTAAACACTGAAGCTTTCTTT. This sequence encodes CASSLGVAWENLNTEAFF.

The chain is built from TRBV19 and TRBJ1-5; 8 positions agree with TRBD1. Germline V gives CDR1 LNHDA, CDR2 SQIVND (reference sequence). CDR3 length equals 15 residues. V lost 5 bases and J lost 1; bases outside the gene matches: 4. The CDR3 coding sequence is TGTGCCAGTAGTGTCCAGGGGGCGAGCAATCAGCCCCAGCATTTT. Protein product: CASSVQGASNQPQHF.

The chain links TRBV4-2 to TRBJ2-1, with a tentative D call TRBD2 (5 bases). Trimming removed 5 bases at V and 9 bases at J, with 17 bases between. The CDR3 totals 14 residues. Germline CDR1 and CDR2: LGHNA and YNFKEQ. This CDR3 reads CASSSLRRSSEQFF. DNA of the CDR3: TGTGCCAGCAGCTCCCTGAGGAGGAGCAGTGAGCAGTTCTTC.

The chain uses TRBV6-1 and TRBJ2-5, with TRBD1 matching 11 bases. Looked up from germline, CDR1 is MNHNS and CDR2 is SASEGT. V trimming: 2 bases; J trimming: 6 bases; junction bases outside the gene matches: 11. CDR3 size: 17 residues. As DNA, the CDR3 is TGTGCCAGCAGTGAAAGGCCCCGGACAGGGGGCAAGAAGACCCAGTACTTC. It encodes CASSERPRTGGKKTQYF.

This chain joins TRBV28 and TRBJ2-7; 13 bases are shared with TRBD2. CDR1 and CDR2 (germline): MDHEN, SYDVKM. After removal of 8 bases from V and 4 bases from J, the junction contained 11 bases not matched to a gene. The CDR3 totals 16 residues. CDR3 coding DNA: TGTGCCAGCTCACCCCGGACTAGCGGGAGAAGGTACGAGCAGTACTTC. It yields the protein CASSPRTSGRRYEQYF.

CDR3 region: CASSLFRLYEQYF. In nucleotides, the CDR3 is TGTGCCAGCAGCTTATTCAGGTTGTACGAGCAGTACTTC. The V call is TRBV11-2, the J call TRBJ2-7; unclear D gene. CDR3 length: 13 residues. V gave up 2 bases and J gave up 4 bases, with 9 bases separating them. Per the germline V gene, CDR1 is SGHAT and CDR2 is FQNNGV.

This sequence joins TRBV19 and TRBJ2-3, with D possibly TRBD2 on 5 matching bases. This CDR3 is built from 15 residues. Trimming pared 7 bases from V and 4 bases from J, leaving 18 bases between. The germline V gene encodes CDR1 LNHDA and CDR2 SQIVND (reference sequence). For the CDR3, the DNA is TGTGCCAGTAAGTATCGGACTGGCGCCCCAGATACGCAGTATTTT. The encoded protein is CASKYRTGAPDTQYF.

The chain combines TRBV4-3 with TRBJ2-5; no firm D call. V was cut by 0 bases and J by 5 bases, with 13 bases left in between. Looked up from germline, CDR1 is LGHNA and CDR2 is YSLEER. The CDR3 covers 15 residues. Written as DNA, the CDR3 is TGCGCCAGCAGCCAAGATTTAGGGTTATTGGAGACCCAGTACTTC. Translated: CASSQDLGLLETQYF.

The chain links TRBV7-8 to TRBJ2-7; D is possibly TRBD1 (5 bases). This CDR3 region has 15 residues. Germline-derived CDR1 and CDR2 are SGHVS and FQNEAQ. V was pared by 1 base and J by 0 bases, with 10 bases between. The CDR3 DNA reads TGTGCCAGCAGCTTAGTTCCAGGGTCCTCCTACGAGCAGTACTTC. Amino acid sequence: CASSLVPGSSYEQYF.

The chain has TRBV18 and TRBJ2-1, with a possible D match to TRBD2 (6 bases). Trimming left V 2 bases short and J 0 bases short, with 14 bases between. Germline CDR1 and CDR2: KGHSH and LQKENI. The CDR3 contains 17 residues. The CDR3 sequence: CASSPTWRENSYNEQFF. The CDR3 DNA reads as TGTGCCAGCTCACCAACCTGGAGGGAAAACTCCTACAATGAGCAGTTCTTC.

This clone was observed once. The CDR3 DNA reads TGCGCCAGCAGTCAGGGCGATTGGGGCACAGATACGCAGTATTTT. Amino acid sequence: CASSQGDWGTDTQYF. V and J are TRBV10-1 and TRBJ2-3; a weak D match, TRBD1 (5 bases). Germline V gene sequence: CDR1 WNHNN, CDR2 SYGVQD (reference sequence). V lost 5 bases and J lost 1, with 13 bases in between. The CDR3 length is 15 residues.

V gene TRBV10-3 combines with J gene TRBJ2-1; the match to TRBD1 covers 12 bases. The CDR3 spans 16 residues. After removal of 7 bases from V and 9 bases from J, the junction contained 13 bases not matched to a gene. From germline, CDR1 is ENHRY and CDR2 SYGVKD. CDR3 sequence (DNA): TGTGCCATCACGGAGGGGTGGGACAGGGGGCCTGGTGAGCAGTTCTTC. Translating gives CAITEGWDRGPGEQFF.

The genes are TRBV27 and TRBJ1-1; no clear D. The CDR3 is 14 residues long. With 2 bases removed from V and 0 bases from J, the gap between germline ends came to 7 bases. Looked up from germline, CDR1 is MNHEY and CDR2 is SMNVEV (reference sequence). CDR3 bases: TGTGCCAGCAGTTTAGGGTTCCTGAACACTGAAGCTTTCTTT. It specifies CASSLGFLNTEAFF.

The chain links TRBV7-9 to TRBJ1-1; tentative D call: TRBD1 (6 bases). Germline CDR1 and CDR2: SEHNR and FQNEAQ (reference sequence). This CDR3 is 14 amino acids long. Trimming removed 5 bases from V and 4 bases from J, with 14 bases in between. As DNA, the CDR3 is TGTGCCAGCAGCCCCCGGGGGGCTGGCACTGAAGCTTTCTTT. Translated: CASSPRGAGTEAFF.

The chain uses TRBV4-1 and TRBJ2-7, with TRBD2 matching over 7 bases. CDR3 length: 15 amino acids. The V and J ends lost 3 bases and 4 bases, in that order; junction bases with no gene match: 9. The germline V gene has CDR1 MGHRA and CDR2 YSYEKL. The CDR3 reads CASSQEPGLRYEQYF. The CDR3 bases are TGCGCCAGCAGCCAGGAACCGGGACTACGTTACGAGCAGTACTTC.

This sequence joins TRBV27 and TRBJ2-1; D unclear. The germline V gene has CDR1 MNHEY and CDR2 SMNVEV (reference sequence). This CDR3 comprises 14 residues. V was pared by 5 bases and J by 0 bases, with 8 bases between. The CDR3 is CASSASGSYNEQFF. DNA for the CDR3: TGTGCCAGCAGTGCGTCAGGCTCCTACAATGAGCAGTTCTTC.